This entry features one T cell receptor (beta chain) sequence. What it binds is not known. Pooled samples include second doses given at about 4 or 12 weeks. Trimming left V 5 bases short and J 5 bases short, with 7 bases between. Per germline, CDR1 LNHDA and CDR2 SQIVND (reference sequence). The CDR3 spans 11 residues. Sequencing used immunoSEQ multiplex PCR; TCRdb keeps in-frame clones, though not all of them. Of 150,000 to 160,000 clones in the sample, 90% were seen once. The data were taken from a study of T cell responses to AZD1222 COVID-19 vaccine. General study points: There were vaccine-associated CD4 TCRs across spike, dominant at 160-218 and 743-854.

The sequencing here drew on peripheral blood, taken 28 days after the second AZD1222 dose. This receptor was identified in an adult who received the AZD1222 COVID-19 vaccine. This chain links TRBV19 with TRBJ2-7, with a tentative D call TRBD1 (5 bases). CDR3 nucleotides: TGTGCCAGTAGTTCAGGGAACGAGCAGTACTTC. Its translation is CASSSGNEQYF.